This entry concerns a single T cell receptor (beta chain). Its antigen is not known. Per germline, CDR1 SNHLY and CDR2 FYNNEI. The CDR3 has 15 amino acids. The data were taken from a study of post-analysis software for immune sequencing data. Study-wide points: When patients were compared with controls, roughly five TRBV segments were more frequent, TRBV5-6, TRBV5-1 and TRBV20-1 among them. Compared with controls, patients showed significantly lower normalized Chao1 diversity.

Built from TCR beta cDNA, the libraries had unique molecular identifiers in them. Each CDR3 protein gets one entry after TCRdb re-called the PCR reads with MiXCR. The table has fewer than 700,000 distinct CDR3 sequences, roughly 46% seen once. The sequenced sample consisted of blood. The chain is built from TRBV2 and TRBJ2-5, with D possibly TRBD2 on 5 matching bases. TRBJ2-7 matches the DNA end more closely, so the J call is doubtful. This TCR was recovered from a girl between 5 and 17 years old with multiple sclerosis. CDR3 loop: CASSEGEGNNYEQYF. CDR3 nucleotide sequence: TGTGCCAGCAGTGAAGGCGAGGGAAACAACTACGAGCAGTACTTC.